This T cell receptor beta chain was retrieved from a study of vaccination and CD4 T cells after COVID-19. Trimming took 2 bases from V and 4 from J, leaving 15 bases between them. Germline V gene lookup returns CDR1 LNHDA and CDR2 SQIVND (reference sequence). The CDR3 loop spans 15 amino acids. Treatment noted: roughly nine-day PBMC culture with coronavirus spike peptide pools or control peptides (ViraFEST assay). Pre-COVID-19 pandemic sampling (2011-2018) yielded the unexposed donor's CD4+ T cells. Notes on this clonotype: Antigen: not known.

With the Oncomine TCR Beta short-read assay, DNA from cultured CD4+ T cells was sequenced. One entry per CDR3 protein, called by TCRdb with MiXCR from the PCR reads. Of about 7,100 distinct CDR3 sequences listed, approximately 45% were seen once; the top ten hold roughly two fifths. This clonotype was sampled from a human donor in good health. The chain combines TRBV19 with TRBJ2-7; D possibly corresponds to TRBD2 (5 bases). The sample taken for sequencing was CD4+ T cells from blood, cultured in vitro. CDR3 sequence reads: CASSITSDRTYEQYF. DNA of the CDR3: TGTGCCAGTAGTATAACGTCAGACCGGACTTACGAGCAGTACTTC.